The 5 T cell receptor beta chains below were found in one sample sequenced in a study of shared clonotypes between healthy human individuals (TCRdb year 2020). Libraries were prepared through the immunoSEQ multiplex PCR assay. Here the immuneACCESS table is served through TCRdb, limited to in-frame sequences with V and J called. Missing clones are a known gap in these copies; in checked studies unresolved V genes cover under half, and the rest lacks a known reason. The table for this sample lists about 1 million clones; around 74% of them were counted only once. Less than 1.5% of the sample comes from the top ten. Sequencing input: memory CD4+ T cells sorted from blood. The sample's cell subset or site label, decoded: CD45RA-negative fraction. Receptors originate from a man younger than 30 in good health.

CDR3 protein: CASSLTAGGPYEQYF. The DNA for the CDR3 is TGTGCCAGCAGCCTGACGGCGGGAGGGCCCTACGAGCAGTACTTC. The chain carries TRBV5-4 and TRBJ2-7; TRBD2 agrees at 9 bases. Losses at the gene ends were 4 bases for V and 2 bases for J; bases not matched to a gene: 7. The germline V gene has CDR1 SGHNT and CDR2 YYREEE (reference sequence). This CDR3 contains 15 residues.

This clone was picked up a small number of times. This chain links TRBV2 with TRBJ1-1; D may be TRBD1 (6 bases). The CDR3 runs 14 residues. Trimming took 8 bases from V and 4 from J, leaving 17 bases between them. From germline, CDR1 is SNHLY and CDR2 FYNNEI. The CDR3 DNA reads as TGTGCCAGCCAGTTCGGGGGCGCGGGCACTGAAGCTTTCTTT. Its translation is CASQFGGAGTEAFF.

This CDR3 reads CASRQGGSKNIQYF. The DNA for the CDR3 is TGTGCCAGCAGACAGGGGGGGTCCAAAAACATTCAGTACTTC. This sequence joins TRBV28 and TRBJ2-4; D is possibly TRBD1 (8 bases). Trimming left V 6 bases short and J 2 bases short, with 11 bases between. In germline, CDR1 is MDHEN, CDR2 SYDVKM. The CDR3 sequence is 14 residues long.

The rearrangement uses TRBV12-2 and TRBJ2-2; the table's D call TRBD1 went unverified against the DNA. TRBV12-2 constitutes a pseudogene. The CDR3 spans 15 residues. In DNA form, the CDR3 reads TGTGCAAGTCGCTTCGACAGGGGGGACACCGGGGAGCTGTTTTTT. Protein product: CASRFDRGDTGELFF.

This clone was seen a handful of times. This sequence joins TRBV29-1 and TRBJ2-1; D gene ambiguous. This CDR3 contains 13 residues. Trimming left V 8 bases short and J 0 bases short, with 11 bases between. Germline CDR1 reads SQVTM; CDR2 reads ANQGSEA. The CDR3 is CSSSEFSYNEQFF. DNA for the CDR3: TGCAGCAGCTCGGAGTTCTCCTACAATGAGCAGTTCTTC.